These T cell receptor beta chains were read from a single sample in a study of cytomegalovirus exposure and HLA in healthy donors. Produced via immunoSEQ multiplex PCR; TCRdb's table is partial and in-frame only. The table lists 140,000 or so clones, less than 90% of them singletons. Sequencing was performed on PBMCs. The origin of the receptors is a boy younger than 10 in good health and CMV-seronegative. Each CDR3 is given with its conserved first and last residue. The order of the fields is V gene, clone size, J gene, D gene, CDR3 protein, CDR3 DNA. A D gene is named only where the DNA matches it firmly. Clone sizes are given selectively: once, few, many, or a class where the clone is expanded.

TRBV6-1	NA	TRBJ2-5	TRBD1	CASSGQGEETQYF	TGTGCCAGCAGTGGACAGGGTGAGGAGACCCAGTACTTC
TRBV7-9	NA	TRBJ1-2	TRBD1	CASSLVSGGAPTF	TGTGCCAGCAGCTTAGTTTCAGGGGGCGCCCCCACCTTC
TRBV29-1	NA	TRBJ2-1	TRBD2	CSVHLAELYNEQFF	TGCAGCGTACATCTAGCGGAACTCTACAATGAGCAGTTCTTC
TRBV19	NA	TRBJ2-5	NA	CASSIRETQYF	TGTGCCAGTAGTATCCGGGAGACCCAGTACTTC
TRBV10-2	NA	TRBJ2-5	NA	CASREPNGGGLYGQYF	TGCGCCAGCCGGGAACCTAATGGGGGCGGATTATACGGGCAGTACTTC
TRBV13	NA	TRBJ2-2	TRBD2	CASSPTSGGAPGELFF	TGTGCCAGCAGCCCAACTAGCGGGGGGGCCCCCGGGGAGCTGTTTTTT
TRBV30	NA	TRBJ2-5	NA	CAWSVNRQGGRETQYF	TGTGCCTGGAGTGTAAATCGCCAGGGTGGGCGAGAGACCCAGTACTTC
TRBV11-3	NA	TRBJ2-1	NA	CASTLDWGRSGEQFF	TGTGCCAGCACCTTAGATTGGGGCCGTAGTGGTGAGCAGTTCTTC
TRBV4-1	few	TRBJ2-5	NA	CASSQGPLGETQYF	TGCGCCAGCAGCCAAGGGCCCCTAGGTGAGACCCAGTACTTC
TRBV5-1	once	TRBJ1-1	TRBD1	CASSSDREERGTEAFF	TGCGCCAGCAGCTCGGACAGGGAGGAACGGGGCACTGAAGCTTTCTTT
TRBV9	NA	TRBJ2-3	TRBD2	CASSVGASGGTTDTQYF	TGTGCCAGCAGCGTAGGTGCTAGCGGGGGAACCACAGATACGCAGTATTTT
TRBV5-6	NA	TRBJ2-6	TRBD2	CASSRPAGPPNRGANVLTF	TGTGCCAGCAGCCGCCCAGCGGGACCACCGAACCGGGGGGCCAACGTCCTGACTTTC
TRBV13	NA	TRBJ1-5	TRBD1	CASSWTGESNQPQHF	TGTGCCAGCAGCTGGACAGGGGAGAGCAATCAGCCCCAGCATTTT
TRBV6-1	few	TRBJ2-2	TRBD2	CASSASSGLNTGELFF	TGTGCCAGCAGTGCTAGTAGCGGGCTGAACACCGGGGAGCTGTTTTTT
TRBV7-7	NA	TRBJ2-5	NA	CASSYSRVETQYF	TGTGCCAGCAGCTATTCGAGGGTTGAGACCCAGTACTTC
TRBV19	NA	TRBJ2-7	TRBD2	CATKEAGVANYEQYF	TGTGCCACTAAGGAAGCGGGAGTCGCTAATTACGAGCAGTACTTC
TRBV29-1	NA	TRBJ2-5	NA	CSVEDDGAQETQYF	TGCAGCGTTGAAGATGATGGGGCGCAAGAGACCCAGTACTTC
TRBV7-9	NA	TRBJ2-1	TRBD2	CASSLVGREEQFF	TGTGCCAGCAGCTTAGTTGGGCGGGAGGAGCAGTTCTTC
TRBV27	NA	TRBJ1-5	NA	CASSFDENQPQHF	TGTGCCAGCAGTTTTGATGAGAATCAGCCCCAGCATTTT
TRBV2	NA	TRBJ1-5	NA	CASRADYSNQPQHF	TGTGCCAGCAGGGCAGATTATAGCAATCAGCCCCAGCATTTT
TRBV5-1	once	TRBJ2-7	NA	CASSLDPAGPGVEQYF	TGCGCCAGCAGCTTGGATCCGGCAGGCCCGGGGGTCGAGCAGTACTTC
TRBV27	NA	TRBJ2-1	NA	CASSLLTPGVLGDEQFF	TGTGCCAGCAGTTTATTAACCCCCGGGGTGTTAGGCGATGAGCAGTTCTTC
TRBV6-1	NA	TRBJ2-6	NA	CASTQFSGANVLTF	TGTGCCAGCACCCAATTCTCTGGGGCCAACGTCCTGACTTTC
TRBV9	NA	TRBJ1-2	TRBD1	CASSVGRGTAYGYTF	TGTGCCAGCAGCGTAGGACGTGGGACAGCGTATGGCTACACCTTC
TRBV4-2	few	TRBJ2-1	TRBD2	CASSQDLDNSGSSYNEQFF	TGTGCCAGCAGCCAAGATCTCGACAATAGCGGGAGCAGCTACAATGAGCAGTTCTTC
TRBV28	NA	TRBJ1-5	TRBD1	CASSLALGGSQPQHF	TGTGCCAGCAGTTTAGCCCTAGGGGGCAGTCAGCCCCAGCATTTT
TRBV6-5	NA	TRBJ1-6	TRBD1	CASSSGGSRSPLHF	TGTGCCAGCAGTTCAGGGGGGTCCCGTTCACCCCTCCACTTT
TRBV28	NA	TRBJ2-5	TRBD1	CASSTNDRVGETQYF	TGTGCCAGCAGCACCAACGACAGGGTAGGAGAGACCCAGTACTTC
TRBV29-1	NA	TRBJ2-1	TRBD2	CSVDGLAGAGTYNEQFF	TGCAGCGTTGACGGTCTAGCGGGAGCTGGAACCTACAATGAGCAGTTCTTC
TRBV9	NA	TRBJ1-3	TRBD1	CASSGTGGSGNTIYF	TGTGCCAGCAGCGGGACAGGGGGCTCTGGAAACACCATATATTTT
TRBV14	few	TRBJ2-7	NA	CASSTDRGREQYF	TGTGCCAGCAGCACGGACAGAGGGCGCGAGCAGTACTTC
TRBV18	few	TRBJ2-3	TRBD1	CASSAGQELTDTQYF	TGTGCCAGCTCAGCAGGACAGGAGCTCACAGATACGCAGTATTTT
TRBV7-2	NA	TRBJ1-5	TRBD1	CASRDRVGQPQHF	TGTGCCAGCCGCGACAGGGTTGGTCAGCCCCAGCATTTT
TRBV2	NA	TRBJ1-2	TRBD1	CASSGDSYGYTF	TGTGCCAGCAGTGGGGACAGCTATGGCTACACCTTC
TRBV2	once	TRBJ1-2	TRBD1	CASSEAVGQIYGYTF	TGTGCCAGCAGTGAAGCGGTGGGACAGATCTATGGCTACACCTTC
TRBV15	NA	TRBJ1-5	NA	CATSRDRFANVERPQHF	TGTGCCACCAGCAGAGATAGGTTTGCGAATGTGGAGCGGCCCCAGCATTTT
TRBV10-3	once	TRBJ2-1	NA	CAIRPPGPYNEQFF	TGTGCCATCAGACCGCCAGGGCCCTACAATGAGCAGTTCTTC
TRBV6-6	NA	TRBJ2-7	NA	CASSYNPQGPYEQYF	TGTGCCAGCAGTTACAATCCGCAGGGTCCCTACGAGCAGTACTTC
TRBV7-9	NA	TRBJ2-7	TRBD1	CASSPRGDRDEQYF	TGTGCCAGCAGCCCAAGGGGGGACAGGGACGAGCAGTACTTC
TRBV5-1	NA	TRBJ1-5	NA	CASSLGGSVNQPQHF	TGCGCCAGCAGCTTGGGAGGGTCAGTTAATCAGCCCCAGCATTTT
TRBV2	NA	TRBJ1-6	TRBD1	CASRFRDRLNSPLHF	TGTGCCAGCAGATTCCGGGACAGGCTGAATTCACCCCTCCACTTT
TRBV7-8	few	TRBJ1-1	NA	CASSFRGFMNTEAFF	TGTGCCAGCAGCTTCCGGGGGTTCATGAACACTGAAGCTTTCTTT
TRBV4-1	NA	TRBJ2-7	NA	CASSQGQASSYEQYF	TGCGCCAGCAGCCAAGGGCAGGCGAGCTCCTACGAGCAGTACTTC
TRBV15	NA	TRBJ2-7	NA	CATSRDSPGPAQYF	TGTGCCACCAGCAGAGATAGCCCGGGTCCCGCGCAGTACTTC
TRBV30	NA	TRBJ1-6	TRBD1	CAWGQGAWNSPLHF	TGTGCCTGGGGGCAGGGGGCCTGGAATTCACCCCTCCACTTT
TRBV9	NA	TRBJ2-3	TRBD2	CASSVDGGSGTDTQYF	TGTGCCAGCAGCGTAGATGGCGGGAGTGGGACAGATACGCAGTATTTT